This T cell receptor (beta chain) was documented in a study of CD8 T cells in Susac syndrome. Reverse transcription of roughly 0.5 to 1 ug RNA was carried out with random hexamers. TCRdb processed the immunoSEQ multiplex PCR reads anew with MiXCR; each CDR3 protein has one entry. Found here are 130,000 or so distinct CDR3 sequences, 85% to 95% of them singletons; the top ten hold about 0.11%. It was treatment-naive patients with stable or active relapsing-remitting disease who made up the multiple sclerosis controls. Negative isolation was used for CD8+ and CD4+ T cells, and FACS enrichment was applied to TEMRA cells. Losses at the gene ends were 5 bases for V and 6 bases for J; bases not matched to a gene: 7. Germline V gene lookup returns CDR1 SQVTM and CDR2 ANQGSEA. This CDR3 has 15 amino acids.

The specimen was CD4+ T cells from PBMCs. This receptor was taken from a human donor with multiple sclerosis. This chain joins TRBV29-1 and TRBJ2-1; 13 bases match TRBD2. CDR3 bases: TGCAGCGTTCCTAAGGGGACTAGCGGGATCAATGAGCAGTTCTTC. Translated: CSVPKGTSGINEQFF.